The 24 T cell receptor beta chains reported below all come from one sample, sequenced in a study of CD8+ T cells in alopecia areata. Cutaneous lymph node cells were pooled, and they were sorted using CD4, CD8alpha, NKG2D, NKG2ACE and other markers. cDNA serving as the sequencing template came from extracted, reverse transcribed RNA. The table came from immunoSEQ multiplex PCR; TCRdb's copy has only in-frame clones and leaves some out. The table records approximately 19,000 clones without singletons, the ten largest covering approximately 33%. Sequences were obtained from CD8+ T cells sorted from a lymph node. The receptors come from a C3H/HeJ mouse with alopecia areata. This mouse strain has H2-k as its MHC haplotype.

Comments on this clone: Gene names refer to mouse genes. The read terminates 4 residues ahead of where the CDR3 ends, so the germline J gene completes it. This chain connects TRBV13-2 to TRBJ2-1; 12 bases map to TRBD2. V shed 2 bases and J 3 bases; nucleotides not matched to a gene: 3. The germline CDR1 and CDR2 sequences are NNHNN and SYGAGS (reference sequence). This CDR3 has 16 amino acids. The CDR3 loop is CASGEGLGGVYAEQFF. The CDR3 bases that were read are TGTGCCAGCGGTGAAGGACTGGGGGGGGTCTATGCT.

This clone has more than one count but fewer than ten. Mouse names are used for the genes. Sequencing ends 4 residues short of the CDR3 end; the germline J gene provides the rest. The chain links TRBV17 to TRBJ2-4, with D possibly TRBD1 on 5 matching bases. The germline gives CDR1 MNHDT, CDR2 YYDKIL. CDR3 size: 15 residues. The germline V and J ends were trimmed by 6 bases and 0 bases, with 13 bases remaining between them. The CDR3 is CASSLGQPSQNTLYF. CDR3 DNA (partial): TGTGCTAGCAGCCTCGGACAACCTAGTCAAAAC.

This clone has only a few counts. All gene names here are mouse names. Other nucleotide sequences in the sample specify the same CDR3. CDR3: CTCSAGQGANTEVFF. The sequenced CDR3 bases are TGCACCTGCAGTGCAGGGCAGGGGGCAAACACA. The chain is built from TRBV1 and TRBJ1-1; 7 nucleotides line up with TRBD1. The CDR3 end falls 4 residues outside the read, so it is completed with the germline J gene. The junction had 2 bases not matched to a gene; V was cut back by 1 base and J by 0 bases. In germline, CDR1 is NSQYPW, CDR2 LRSPGD (reference sequence). This CDR3 comprises 15 residues.

Only a few counts were recorded for this clone. Mouse gene names and germline throughout. Partial CDR3 DNA: TGTGCCAGCAGTGTGGGGGGGCGTCAAGAC. Protein sequence: CASSVGGRQD. The whole CDR3 sequence is CASSVGGRQDTQYF. The chain joins TRBV13-1 to TRBJ2-5, with TRBD2 matching 9 bases. The read halts 4 residues ahead of the CDR3 end, with the missing end drawn from the germline J gene. J was trimmed by 3 bases and V by 3 bases; bases with no gene match: 2. The CDR3 length is 14 residues. Germline V gene data show CDR1 as NSHNY and CDR2 as SYGAGN.

This clone showed up just a few times. The DNA translation disagrees with the TCRdb protein at residue 12, so the protein in this description comes from the DNA. Gene names follow the mouse nomenclature. The read gets to within 3 residues of the CDR3 end, and the germline J gene fills in the rest. The V call is TRBV19, the J call TRBJ1-3, with D possibly TRBD1 on 6 matching bases. The CDR3 covers 15 residues. CDR1 and CDR2 from the germline V gene are FNHDT and SITEND (reference sequence). The V gene lost 6 bases and the J gene lost 0 bases, with 13 bases spanning the gap. The chain's CDR3 is CASIQQGNSGNTLYF. The covered CDR3 bases are TGTGCCAGCATCCAACAGGGAAATTCTGGAAATACG.

This clone was picked up many times. Gene names denote mouse genes. The CDR3 end falls 4 residues outside the read, so it is completed with the germline J gene. This sequence joins TRBV1 and TRBJ2-1; 7 bases line up with TRBD1. This CDR3 spans 14 amino acids. Germline V gene data show CDR1 as NSQYPW and CDR2 as LRSPGD (reference sequence). Trimming took 3 bases from V and 6 from J; bases not matched to a gene: 5. The sequenced part of the CDR3 DNA is TGCACCTGCAGTGCGCGACAGGGATTTGCT. As protein: CTCSARQGFA. The entire CDR3 sequence reads CTCSARQGFAEQFF.

In the case of this clone: Here the gene names and germline are mouse. With the read ending 4 residues before the CDR3 end, the germline J gene is used to fill in that end. This sequence joins TRBV13-2 and TRBJ2-5; 8 nucleotides align to TRBD2. Germline CDR1 is NNHNN and CDR2 is SYGAGS (reference sequence). J gave up 3 bases and V 5 bases, and 8 bases lay outside the gene matches. This CDR3 has 15 residues. The CDR3 bases that were read are TGTGCCAGCGGACACCTGGGGGGACCACAAGAC. Protein product: CASGHLGGPQD. The whole CDR3 reads CASGHLGGPQDTQYF.

This clone has just a few counts. Mouse names are used for the genes. Read sequence stops 4 residues before the CDR3 end, and the germline J gene provides the missing end. The V gene is TRBV29, the J gene TRBJ2-1, with a weak D call TRBD1 (6 bases). This CDR3 comprises 15 residues. Germline assignment: CDR1 MSHET and CDR2 SYDVDS. Trimming stripped 0 bases from V and 3 bases from J, with 9 bases between. CDR3 sequence reads: CASSLSTGIYAEQFF. CDR3 bases read: TGTGCTAGCAGTTTATCTACAGGGATCTATGCT. Looking up the rest from reference TRBV29 and TRBJ2-1 gives the full variable domain: DMKVTQMPRYLIKRMGENVLLECGQDMSHETMYWYRQDPGLGLQLIYISYDVDSNSEGDIPKGYRVSRKKREHFSLILDSAKTNQTSVYFCASSLSTGIYAEQFFGPGTRLTVL.

Of note for this clone: Mouse gene names and germline throughout. The read terminates 4 residues ahead of where the CDR3 ends, so the germline J gene completes it. This chain joins TRBV19 and TRBJ2-5, with D unresolved. This CDR3 spans 15 amino acids. CDR1 FNHDT and CDR2 SITEND come from the germline V gene (reference sequence). Trimming left V 2 bases short and J 0 bases short, with 10 bases between. CDR3: CASSMSKLNQDTQYF. The sequenced CDR3 bases are TGTGCCAGCAGTATGTCAAAACTTAACCAAGAC.

There are a few counts of this clone. Gene names are the mouse ones. Read coverage stops 4 residues before the CDR3 terminus; the germline J gene supplies the remainder. V is TRBV19 and J is TRBJ2-7; D is possibly TRBD1 (5 bases). Germline assignment: CDR1 FNHDT and CDR2 SITEND (reference sequence). The CDR3 runs to 12 residues. The CDR3 bases that were read are TGTGCCAGCAGCCCCGACAGTTAT. This translates into CASSPDSY. The full-length CDR3 reads as CASSPDSYEQYF.

This clone appeared a few times. Genes and germline come from the mouse. Read sequence stops 4 residues before the CDR3 end, and the germline J gene provides the missing end. This chain connects TRBV1 to TRBJ2-7; 9 nucleotides agree with TRBD2. CDR1 and CDR2 (germline): NSQYPW, LRSPGD (reference sequence). V lost 0 bases and J lost 1; bases outside the gene matches: 1. The CDR3 is 15 amino acids. The CDR3 bases that were read are TGCACCTGCAGTGCAGATACTGGGGGGTCCTAT. It encodes CTCSADTGGSY. The CDR3 as a whole reads CTCSADTGGSYEQYF.

This clone was picked up a small number of times. A much bigger clone sits one base away, suggesting this may be a read error. Mouse gene names apply. Read data end 4 residues before the CDR3 end; the end is taken from the germline J gene. The V gene is TRBV19, the J gene TRBJ2-1; 8 bases match TRBD2. Per the germline V gene, CDR1 is FNHDT and CDR2 is SITEND (reference sequence). CDR3 length equals 14 residues. V shed 3 bases and J 1 base; nucleotides not matched to a gene: 0. The CDR3 loop reads CASSTGGNYAEQFF. The part of the CDR3 DNA that was read is TGTGCCAGCAGTACTGGGGGGAACTATGCT.

A remark on this clone: Mouse gene names apply. The CDR3 end lies 4 residues beyond the end of the read and is filled in from the germline J gene. This sequence joins TRBV19 and TRBJ1-1, with TRBD1 as a possible D gene (6 bases). Germline V lookup: CDR1 FNHDT, CDR2 SITEND (reference sequence). Trimming shortened V by 6 bases and J by 0 bases, and 12 bases separated the two germline ends. The CDR3 length is 14 residues. CDR3 DNA, as far as it was read: TGTGCCAGCACCAGGGACAATGCAAACACA. Translated: CASTRDNANT. The full CDR3 sequence reads CASTRDNANTEVFF.

This clone was found many times. Each gene name is a mouse one. With the read ending 4 residues before the CDR3 end, the germline J gene is used to fill in that end. The V and J genes are TRBV13-3 and TRBJ2-7; 9 bases agree with TRBD1. Germline-derived CDR1 and CDR2 are NNHDY and SYVADS. Losses at the gene ends were 4 bases for V and 3 bases for J; bases not matched to a gene: 2. This CDR3 contains 13 residues. CDR3 amino acids: CASSLTGGYEQYF. CDR3 DNA (partial): TGTGCCAGCAGTTTGACAGGGGGCTAT.

This clone was counted only a few times. Genes and germline come from the mouse. Read sequence stops 4 residues before the CDR3 end, and the germline J gene provides the missing end. The gene calls are TRBV13-2 and TRBJ2-1; D ambiguous. Trimming removed 2 bases from V and 0 bases from J, with 3 bases in between. CDR1 and CDR2 from the germline V gene are NNHNN and SYGAGS (reference sequence). The CDR3 extends over 13 amino acids. The CDR3 spells CASGDNNYAEQFF. The sequenced part of the CDR3 DNA is TGTGCCAGCGGTGACAATAACTATGCT.

This clone was counted many times. Gene names and germline match the mouse. Coverage ceases 4 residues before the CDR3 finishes, and the germline J gene fills in the end. This chain connects TRBV19 to TRBJ1-1; possibly TRBD1 for D (6 bases). The CDR3 spans 15 residues. The ends were cut back, 0 bases at V and 0 bases at J, with 9 bases in the middle. Germline CDR1 is FNHDT and CDR2 is SITEND (reference sequence). CDR3: CASSIAGTPNTEVFF. The CDR3 bases that were read are TGTGCCAGCAGTATAGCGGGGACACCAAACACA.

This clone was seen many times. Mouse germline and gene names are used. The read ends 4 residues before the CDR3 terminus; that terminus is restored from the germline J gene. The genes are TRBV13-3 and TRBJ2-5, with 12 bases fitting TRBD2. The CDR3 extends over 14 amino acids. The V gene's germline CDR1 is NNHDY and CDR2 SYVADS. The covered CDR3 bases are TGTGCCAGCAGTCGACTGGGGGGGCGGGAC. It is translated as CASSRLGGRD. The full CDR3 sequence reads CASSRLGGRDTQYF.

In the case of this clone: Gene names follow the mouse nomenclature. The read is 4 residues too short to cover the CDR3 end, so that end is filled in from the germline J gene. This chain uses TRBV19 with TRBJ2-7; perhaps TRBD1 as D (6 bases). Trimming stripped 4 bases from V and 0 bases from J, with 8 bases between. The germline CDR1 and CDR2 sequences are FNHDT and SITEND (reference sequence). This CDR3 spans 13 amino acids. The part of the CDR3 DNA that was read is TGTGCCAGCAGTCAGGGGTTCTCCTAT. Its protein is CASSQGFSY. From start to end, the CDR3 is CASSQGFSYEQYF.

Ten or more counts support this clone. Gene and germline names: mouse. The CDR3 loop is CASSGQENYAEQFF. The CDR3 DNA, read in part, is TGTGCCAGCAGTGGACAAGAAAACTATGCT. The chain links TRBV13-3 to TRBJ2-1; unclear D gene. The read halts 4 residues ahead of the CDR3 end, with the missing end drawn from the germline J gene. Germline V gene sequence: CDR1 NNHDY, CDR2 SYVADS. CDR3 size: 14 residues. Between the trimmed V and J ends, which lost 3 bases and 1 base, there was a span of 8 bases.

A remark on this clone: Gene names and germline refer to mouse. The read finishes 4 residues shy of the CDR3 end, and the germline J gene is used to complete it. The chain uses TRBV1 and TRBJ2-4; 8 bases fit TRBD2. Germline V gene sequence: CDR1 NSQYPW, CDR2 LRSPGD (reference sequence). CDR3 length: 14 amino acids. CDR3 sequence reads: CTCSAVGGENTLYF. The CDR3 bases that were read are TGCACCTGCAGTGCTGTGGGGGGGGAAAAC.

In this sample, this clone turned up a few times. The gene names here belong to mouse. CDR3 in amino acids: CASSSDRGQDTQYF. CDR3 DNA (partial): TGTGCCAGCAGTTCTGACAGGGGCCAAGAC. The J gene is TRBJ2-5, the V gene TRBV19; TRBD1 agrees at 8 bases. The read gets to within 4 residues of the CDR3 end, and the germline J gene fills in the rest. The J segment lost 2 bases and the V segment lost 4 bases, leaving 3 bases of the junction unmatched. Germline loops: CDR1 FNHDT, CDR2 SITEND (reference sequence). The CDR3 contains 14 residues. The full variable domain, completed using reference TRBV19 and TRBJ2-5, is GGIITQTPKFLIGQEGQKLTLKCQQNFNHDTMYWYRQDSGKGLRLIYYSITENDLQKGDLSEGYDASREKKSSFSLTVTSAQKNEMAVFLCASSSDRGQDTQYFGPGTRLLVL.

Details on this clone: The listed TCRdb protein conflicts with the DNA translation at residue 12, and the protein shown is translated directly from the DNA. Gene and germline names: mouse. The observed sequence ends 3 residues before the CDR3 terminus, with the missing tail filled in from the germline J gene. V usage is TRBV14 and J usage is TRBJ1-3; tentative D call: TRBD1 (5 bases). This CDR3 contains 15 residues. Trimming left V 1 base short and J 0 bases short, with 8 bases between. Germline values: CDR1 SGHDT, CDR2 FRDEAV. This CDR3 reads CASSFGHFSGNTLYF. The CDR3 DNA, read in part, is TGTGCCAGCAGTTTCGGACATTTTTCTGGAAATACG.

There are a few counts of this clone. The genes and germline here are from mouse. The read comes to an end 4 residues before the CDR3 does, leaving the germline J gene to fill in the end. V usage is TRBV13-2 and J usage is TRBJ2-5, with D maybe TRBD1 (5 bases). The CDR3 length is 15 residues. The germline CDR1 and CDR2 sequences are NNHNN and SYGAGS (reference sequence). Deletions cut 3 bases from V and 0 bases from J, with 11 bases between. CDR3 residues: CASGAQGINQDTQYF. Partial CDR3 DNA: TGTGCCAGCGGTGCCCAGGGCATTAACCAAGAC.

This clone occurred a few times. Mouse gene names apply. The read falls 4 residues short of the CDR3 end, and the missing part is taken from the germline J gene. The chain employs TRBV13-3 and TRBJ2-1, with 10 bases that match TRBD1. V was clipped by 5 bases and J by 4 bases; unmatched bases: 3. Germline V gene lookup returns CDR1 NNHDY and CDR2 SYVADS. The CDR3 is 14 residues long. Incomplete CDR3 DNA: TGTGCCAGCAGAGGGGACAGGGGTTATGCT. It yields the protein CASRGDRGYA. The whole CDR3 reads CASRGDRGYAEQFF.